These T cell receptor beta chains were read from a single sample in a study of blood T cell repertoires in COVID-19. Sequencing was performed with immunoSEQ multiplex PCR; in TCRdb, only in-frame clones are kept and a portion is missing. The sample carries approximately 360,000 clones, approximately 88% recorded once. The material sequenced was peripheral blood. The receptors come from a middle-aged man with acute or convalescent COVID-19. CDR3s include the opening cysteine and the closing phenylalanine or tryptophan. D genes are given only for firm matches. Some rows have no size entry. The others give once, few or many, or a class for an expanded clone.

V gene	clone size	D gene	J gene	CDR3 protein	CDR3 DNA
TRBV28	NA	NA	TRBJ1-1	CASSPTENTEAFF	TGTGCCAGCAGTCCTACAGAGAACACTGAAGCTTTCTTT
TRBV6-5	NA	TRBD1	TRBJ2-1	CASSYVGTGGYEQFF	TGTGCCAGCAGTTACGTCGGGACAGGGGGATATGAGCAGTTCTTC
TRBV4-3	NA	TRBD1	TRBJ1-4	CASSPDRELIRATNEKLFF	TGCGCCAGCAGCCCAGACAGGGAACTAATCAGGGCAACTAATGAAAAACTGTTTTTT
TRBV19	once	NA	TRBJ1-5	CASSIGGTDAYSNQPQHF	TGTGCCAGTAGTATAGGAGGCACCGACGCTTATAGCAATCAGCCCCAGCATTTT
TRBV7-2	NA	NA	TRBJ2-7	CASSLEGLSRVGEQYF	TGTGCCAGCAGCTTAGAGGGGTTGAGCCGAGTAGGCGAGCAGTACTTC
TRBV6-2/TRBV6-3	NA	NA	TRBJ1-6	CASSYLATFHF	TGTGCCAGCAGTTACCTTGCAACTTTCCACTTT
TRBV18	NA	NA	TRBJ1-5	CASSILRDQPQHF	TGTGCCAGCTCAATCCTGCGAGATCAGCCCCAGCATTTT
TRBV5-1	NA	TRBD2	TRBJ2-1	CASSLATLAGGYGEQFF	TGCGCCAGCAGCTTGGCCACTCTAGCGGGAGGCTACGGGGAGCAGTTCTTC
TRBV7-3	NA	NA	TRBJ1-2	CASSLDKDSNYGYTF	TGTGCCAGCAGCTTAGATAAGGACAGCAACTATGGCTACACCTTC
TRBV7-6	NA	NA	TRBJ1-1	CASSRQANTEAFF	TGTGCCAGCAGCCGACAGGCGAACACTGAAGCTTTCTTT
TRBV3-1/TRBV3-2	few	TRBD1	TRBJ1-2	CASSPLQGRVYGYTF	TGTGCCAGCAGCCCCTTACAGGGGCGGGTCTATGGCTACACCTTC
TRBV28	NA	NA	TRBJ1-1	CASSLLNTEAFF	TGTGCCAGCAGTTTACTTAACACTGAAGCTTTCTTT
TRBV19	NA	TRBD1	TRBJ1-1	CASSWTGGMNTEAFF	TGTGCCAGTAGTTGGACAGGGGGCATGAACACTGAAGCTTTCTTT
TRBV7-8	NA	TRBD1	TRBJ1-4	CASSASTGEGEKLFF	TGTGCCAGCAGCGCCTCGACAGGGGAGGGTGAAAAACTGTTTTTT
TRBV7-2	NA	NA	TRBJ1-1	CASSLVDRNTEAFF	TGTGCCAGCAGCTTAGTAGACAGAAACACTGAAGCTTTCTTT
TRBV9	NA	TRBD2	TRBJ2-5	CASSPEGSGGVQETQYF	TGTGCCAGCAGCCCAGAGGGTAGCGGGGGTGTCCAAGAGACCCAGTACTTC
TRBV3-1/TRBV3-2	NA	NA	TRBJ1-4	CASSQDGGGGRKLFF	TGTGCCAGCAGCCAAGATGGGGGGGGAGGAAGAAAACTGTTTTTT
TRBV19	NA	TRBD2	TRBJ2-1	CASSATSGGNEQFF	TGTGCCAGTAGTGCTACTAGCGGGGGGAATGAGCAGTTCTTC
TRBV11-2	NA	TRBD1	TRBJ1-2	CASSLAWTGEGRGYTF	TGTGCCAGCAGCTTAGCATGGACAGGGGAAGGGAGGGGCTACACCTTC
TRBV15	NA	NA	TRBJ2-2	CATSNSHLTGELFF	TGTGCCACCAGCAATTCACATCTCACCGGGGAGCTGTTTTTT
TRBV6-6	once	TRBD1	TRBJ1-5	CASRVRGLSNQPQHF	TGTGCCAGCAGGGTAAGGGGGCTTAGCAATCAGCCCCAGCATTTT
TRBV6-1	NA	NA	TRBJ1-5	CASSESESLGGNQPQHF	TGTGCCAGCAGTGAATCTGAGAGCCTAGGCGGCAATCAGCCCCAGCATTTT
TRBV7-9	NA	TRBD2	TRBJ2-1	CASSLDLAGVTNEQFF	TGTGCCAGCAGCTTGGACCTAGCGGGGGTTACCAATGAGCAGTTCTTC
TRBV9	NA	NA	TRBJ2-2	CASSPQKVSYTGELFF	TGTGCCAGCAGCCCCCAGAAAGTATCATACACCGGGGAGCTGTTTTTT
TRBV7-3	NA	NA	TRBJ2-3	CASSLGLGDTQYF	TGTGCCAGCAGCTTAGGACTGGGAGATACGCAGTATTTT
TRBV28	NA	NA	TRBJ1-2	CASCRHRANYGYTF	TGTGCCAGCTGTCGACACCGAGCTAACTATGGCTACACCTTC
TRBV9	NA	TRBD2	TRBJ2-3	CASSKTSGGIGTDTQYF	TGTGCCAGCAGCAAGACTAGCGGGGGGATCGGTACAGATACGCAGTATTTT
TRBV30	NA	TRBD1	TRBJ2-7	CAWSISGGDYEQYF	TGTGCCTGGAGCATCTCAGGGGGAGACTACGAGCAGTACTTC
TRBV7-2	NA	TRBD1	TRBJ1-5	CASSLGGTGAQPQHF	TGTGCCAGCAGCTTAGGGGGGACAGGGGCTCAGCCCCAGCATTTT
TRBV6-1	NA	TRBD2	TRBJ2-5	CASSERYGRASMGETQYF	TGTGCCAGCAGTGAACGGTACGGGAGGGCGTCCATGGGTGAGACCCAGTACTTC
TRBV28	NA	NA	TRBJ2-2	CASSFFKGGRDGELFF	TGTGCCAGCAGTTTTTTTAAAGGCGGCCGGGACGGGGAGCTGTTTTTT
TRBV6-5	once	TRBD1	TRBJ1-2	CASSRTGEDGYTF	TGTGCCAGCAGTCGGACAGGGGAGGATGGCTACACCTTC
TRBV5-1	NA	TRBD2	TRBJ2-5	CASSLRLAGHQETQYF	TGCGCCAGCAGCTTGCGGCTAGCGGGGCACCAAGAGACCCAGTACTTC
TRBV7-9	NA	NA	TRBJ1-1	CASSVLVGRLPEAFF	TGTGCCAGCAGCGTTTTGGTGGGCCGGTTACCCGAAGCTTTCTTT
TRBV25-1	few	TRBD2	TRBJ2-1	CASSEFGGAYNEQFF	TGTGCCAGCAGTGAATTTGGGGGGGCCTACAATGAGCAGTTCTTC
TRBV5-1	NA	TRBD1	TRBJ1-1	CASSNDMTGSNTEAFF	TGCGCCAGCAGCAACGACATGACAGGGAGTAACACTGAAGCTTTCTTT
TRBV27	NA	TRBD2	TRBJ2-1	CASSLRLAGGSEQFF	TGTGCCAGCAGTTTAAGACTAGCGGGAGGTAGTGAGCAGTTCTTC
TRBV4-2	NA	TRBD2	TRBJ2-2	CASSYGGADTGELFF	TGTGCCAGCAGCTACGGGGGGGCGGACACCGGGGAGCTGTTTTTT
TRBV6-5	NA	NA	TRBJ1-1	CASSPTGVAEAFF	TGTGCCAGCAGCCCGACCGGGGTTGCTGAAGCTTTCTTT
TRBV6-5	few	TRBD2	TRBJ2-4	CASRGLFHIQYF	TGTGCCAGCAGGGGACTATTCCACATTCAGTACTTC
TRBV3-1/TRBV3-2	NA	TRBD1	TRBJ2-7	CASSRGTGDMLNF	TGTGCCAGCAGCCGAGGGACAGGGGATATGCTGAACTTC
TRBV7-9	NA	TRBD1	TRBJ1-2	CASSAGQNYGYTF	TGTGCCAGCAGCGCGGGACAGAACTATGGCTACACCTTC
TRBV7-9	NA	NA	TRBJ2-7	CASSGRTGSSYEQYF	TGTGCCAGCAGCGGGAGGACAGGCAGCTCCTACGAGCAGTACTTC
TRBV27	NA	NA	TRBJ1-2	CASSFDFRSNYGYTF	TGTGCCAGCAGTTTCGATTTCAGATCTAACTATGGCTACACCTTC
TRBV5-4	NA	NA	TRBJ1-1	CASSQARDRLNTEAFF	TGTGCCAGCAGCCAAGCCCGAGACAGGCTGAACACTGAAGCTTTCTTT
TRBV2	NA	NA	TRBJ1-6	CASSELRSSPLHF	TGTGCCAGCAGTGAATTGAGGAGTTCACCCCTCCACTTT